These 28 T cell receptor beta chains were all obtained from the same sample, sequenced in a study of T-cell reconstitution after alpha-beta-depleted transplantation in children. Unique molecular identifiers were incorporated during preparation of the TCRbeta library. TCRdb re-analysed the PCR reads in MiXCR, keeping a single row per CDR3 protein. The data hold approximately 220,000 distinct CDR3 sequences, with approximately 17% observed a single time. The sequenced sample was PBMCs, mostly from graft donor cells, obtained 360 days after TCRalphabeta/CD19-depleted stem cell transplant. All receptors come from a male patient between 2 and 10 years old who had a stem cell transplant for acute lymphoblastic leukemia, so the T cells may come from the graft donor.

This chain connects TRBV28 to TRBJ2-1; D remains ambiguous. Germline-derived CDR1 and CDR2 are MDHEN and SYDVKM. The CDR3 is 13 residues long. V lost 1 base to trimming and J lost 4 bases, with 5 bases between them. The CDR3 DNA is TGTGCCAGCAGTTTATCCGCGTACAATGAGCAGTTCTTC. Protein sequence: CASSLSAYNEQFF.

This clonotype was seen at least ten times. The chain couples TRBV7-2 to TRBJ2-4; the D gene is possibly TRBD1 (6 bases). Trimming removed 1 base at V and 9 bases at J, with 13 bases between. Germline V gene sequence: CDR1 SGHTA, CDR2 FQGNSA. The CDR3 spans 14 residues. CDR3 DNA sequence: TGTGCCAGCAGCTTAGATTTAACAGGGCCCATTCAGTACTTC. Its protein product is CASSLDLTGPIQYF.

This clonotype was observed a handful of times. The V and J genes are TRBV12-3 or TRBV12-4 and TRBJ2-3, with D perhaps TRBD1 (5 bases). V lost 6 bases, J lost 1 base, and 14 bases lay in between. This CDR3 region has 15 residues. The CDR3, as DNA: TGTGCCAGCAGCCCCAGGGTTCTGCGCACAGATACGCAGTATTTT. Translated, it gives CASSPRVLRTDTQYF.

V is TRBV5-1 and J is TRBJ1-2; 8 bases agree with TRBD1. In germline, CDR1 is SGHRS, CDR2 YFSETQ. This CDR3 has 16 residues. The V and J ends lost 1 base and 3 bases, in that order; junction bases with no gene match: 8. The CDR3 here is CASSLSPGGVDYGYTF. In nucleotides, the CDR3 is TGCGCCAGCAGCTTGAGCCCAGGGGGCGTTGACTATGGCTACACCTTC.

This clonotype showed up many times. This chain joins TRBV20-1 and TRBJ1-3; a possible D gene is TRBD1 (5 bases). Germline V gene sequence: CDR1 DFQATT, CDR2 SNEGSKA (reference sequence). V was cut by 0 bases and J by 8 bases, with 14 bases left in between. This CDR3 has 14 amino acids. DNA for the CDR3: TGCAGTGCTAGAGATGGGCAGGGTATGGACACCATATATTTT. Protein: CSARDGQGMDTIYF.

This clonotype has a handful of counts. CDR3 sequence reads: CATSDPGTGVYTDTQYF. CDR3 nucleotides: TGTGCCACCAGTGACCCCGGGACAGGAGTATACACAGATACGCAGTATTTT. This chain uses TRBV24-1 with TRBJ2-3; TRBD1 matches at 8 bases. V lost 4 bases to trimming and J lost 2 bases; unmatched junction nucleotides: 10. Germline V gene lookup returns CDR1 KGHDR and CDR2 SFDVKD. This CDR3 spans 17 amino acids.

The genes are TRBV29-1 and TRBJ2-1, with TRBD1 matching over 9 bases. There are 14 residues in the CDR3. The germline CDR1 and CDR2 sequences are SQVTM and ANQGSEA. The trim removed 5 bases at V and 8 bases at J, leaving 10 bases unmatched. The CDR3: CSVFGTGLLYEQFF. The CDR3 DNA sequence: TGCAGCGTTTTTGGGACAGGGCTTTTATATGAGCAGTTCTTC.

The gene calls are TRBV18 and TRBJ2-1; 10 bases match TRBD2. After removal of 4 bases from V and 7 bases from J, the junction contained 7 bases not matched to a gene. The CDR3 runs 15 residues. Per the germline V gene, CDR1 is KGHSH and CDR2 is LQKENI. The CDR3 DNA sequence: TGTGCCAGCTCACTGGCTAGCGGGGGCCAGAATGAGCAGTTCTTC. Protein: CASSLASGGQNEQFF.

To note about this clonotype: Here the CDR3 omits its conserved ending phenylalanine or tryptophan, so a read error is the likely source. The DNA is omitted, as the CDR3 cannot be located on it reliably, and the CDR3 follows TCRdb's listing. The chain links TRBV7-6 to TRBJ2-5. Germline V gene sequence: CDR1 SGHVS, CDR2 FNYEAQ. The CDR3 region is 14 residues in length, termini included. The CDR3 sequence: CASSSQGVGETQCL.

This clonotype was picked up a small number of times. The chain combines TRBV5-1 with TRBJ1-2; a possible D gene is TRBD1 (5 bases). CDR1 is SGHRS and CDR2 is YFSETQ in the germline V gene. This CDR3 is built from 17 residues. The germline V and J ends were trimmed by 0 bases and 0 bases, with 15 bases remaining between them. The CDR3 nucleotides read TGCGCCAGCAGCTTGGGCCTAATGACAGTGACTAACTATGGCTACACCTTC. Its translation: CASSLGLMTVTNYGYTF.

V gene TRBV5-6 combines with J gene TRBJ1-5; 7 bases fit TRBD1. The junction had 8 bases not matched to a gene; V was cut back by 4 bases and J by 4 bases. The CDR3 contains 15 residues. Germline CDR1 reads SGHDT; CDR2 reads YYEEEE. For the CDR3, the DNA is TGTGCCAGCAGCCGCGGGACAGTAGTTAATCAGCCCCAGCATTTT. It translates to CASSRGTVVNQPQHF.

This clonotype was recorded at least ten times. The CDR3 reads CASSLFSRVGTGEANYGYTF. The DNA of the CDR3 is TGTGCCAGCAGTTTATTCTCTCGTGTCGGGACAGGGGAAGCTAACTATGGCTACACCTTC. The chain has TRBV27 and TRBJ1-2, with TRBD1 identical over 10 bases. The CDR3 totals 20 residues. Per germline, CDR1 MNHEY and CDR2 SMNVEV (reference sequence). Trimming took 1 base from V and 0 from J; bases not matched to a gene: 14.

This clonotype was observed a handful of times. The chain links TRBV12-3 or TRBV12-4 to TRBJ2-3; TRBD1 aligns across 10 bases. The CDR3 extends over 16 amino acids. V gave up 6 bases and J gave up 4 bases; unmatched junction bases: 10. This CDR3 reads CASSPTGGGNPDTQYF. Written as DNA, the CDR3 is TGTGCCAGCAGCCCGACAGGGGGCGGGAATCCAGATACGCAGTATTTT.

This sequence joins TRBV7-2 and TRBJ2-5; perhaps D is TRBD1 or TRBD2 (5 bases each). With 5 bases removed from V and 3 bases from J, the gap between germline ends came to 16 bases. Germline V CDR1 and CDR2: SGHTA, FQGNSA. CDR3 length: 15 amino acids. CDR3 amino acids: CASSRTGTVKETQYF. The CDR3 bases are TGTGCCAGCAGCCGAACCGGGACGGTAAAAGAGACCCAGTACTTC.

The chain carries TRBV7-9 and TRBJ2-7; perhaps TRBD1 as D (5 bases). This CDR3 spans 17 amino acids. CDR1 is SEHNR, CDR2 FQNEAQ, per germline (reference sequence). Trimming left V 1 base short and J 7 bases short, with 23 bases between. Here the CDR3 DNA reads TGTGCCAGCAGCTTAGGGTTTTCAGGGAAGGTTTTGAGAGAGCAGTACTTC. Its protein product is CASSLGFSGKVLREQYF. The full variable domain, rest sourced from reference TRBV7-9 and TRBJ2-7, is DTGVSQNPRHKITKRGQNVTFRCDPISEHNRLYWYRQTLGQGPEFLTYFQNEAQLEKSRLLSDRFSAERPKGSFSTLEIQRTEQGDSAMYLCASSLGFSGKVLREQYFGPGTRLTVT.

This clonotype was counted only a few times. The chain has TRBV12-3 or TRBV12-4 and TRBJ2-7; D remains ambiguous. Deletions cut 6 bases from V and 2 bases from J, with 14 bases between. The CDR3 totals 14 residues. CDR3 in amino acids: CASRATSTAYEQYF. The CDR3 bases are TGTGCCAGCAGGGCGACATCGACTGCCTACGAGCAGTACTTC.

The CDR3 DNA is TGTGCCAGCAGTTCGAGGGCAGGTAACGAGCAGTACTTC. The encoded protein is CASSSRAGNEQYF. The chain employs TRBV12-3 or TRBV12-4 and TRBJ2-7; a weak D match, TRBD2 (5 bases). The CDR3 spans 13 residues. V was clipped by 4 bases and J by 5 bases, with 12 bases between them.

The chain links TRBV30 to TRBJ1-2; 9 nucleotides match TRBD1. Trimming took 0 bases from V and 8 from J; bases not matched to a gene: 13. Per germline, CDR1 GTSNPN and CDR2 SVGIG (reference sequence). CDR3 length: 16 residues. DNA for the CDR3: TGTGCCTGGAGTGTGCCGGGGACAGGGATAAGAGAGGGCTACACCTTC. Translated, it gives CAWSVPGTGIREGYTF.

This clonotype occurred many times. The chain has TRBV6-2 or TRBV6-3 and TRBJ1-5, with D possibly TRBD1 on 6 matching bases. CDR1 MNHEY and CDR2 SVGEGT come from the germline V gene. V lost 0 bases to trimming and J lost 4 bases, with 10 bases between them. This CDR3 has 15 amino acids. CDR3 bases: TGTGCCAGCAGTTACTCCGCGGGGGCAAATCAGCCCCAGCATTTT. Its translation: CASSYSAGANQPQHF.

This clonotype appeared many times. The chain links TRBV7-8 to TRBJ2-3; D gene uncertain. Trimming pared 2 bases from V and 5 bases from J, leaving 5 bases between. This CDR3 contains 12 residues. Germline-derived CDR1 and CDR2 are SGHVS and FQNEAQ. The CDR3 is CASSLYIDTQYF. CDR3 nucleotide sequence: TGTGCCAGCAGCTTATACATAGATACGCAGTATTTT.

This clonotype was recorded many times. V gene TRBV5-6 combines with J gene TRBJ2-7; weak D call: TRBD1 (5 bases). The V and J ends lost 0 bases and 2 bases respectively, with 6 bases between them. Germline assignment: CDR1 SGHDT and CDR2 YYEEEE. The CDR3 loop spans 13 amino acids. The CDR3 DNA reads TGTGCCAGCAGCTTGGCGACAGCCTACGAGCAGTACTTC. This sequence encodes CASSLATAYEQYF.

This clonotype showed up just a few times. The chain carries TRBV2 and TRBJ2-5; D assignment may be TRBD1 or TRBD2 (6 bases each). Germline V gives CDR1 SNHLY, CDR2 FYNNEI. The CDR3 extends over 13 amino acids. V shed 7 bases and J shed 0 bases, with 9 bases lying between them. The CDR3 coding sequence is TGTGCCAGCAAGGAGGGGGACCAAGAGACCCAGTACTTC. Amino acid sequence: CASKEGDQETQYF.

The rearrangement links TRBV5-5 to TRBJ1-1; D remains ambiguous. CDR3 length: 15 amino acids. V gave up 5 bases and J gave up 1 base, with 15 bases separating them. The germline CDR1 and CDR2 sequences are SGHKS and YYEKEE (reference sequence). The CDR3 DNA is TGTGCCAGCAGTCTCAGAGCGGGGAGGAACACTGAAGCTTTCTTT. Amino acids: CASSLRAGRNTEAFF.

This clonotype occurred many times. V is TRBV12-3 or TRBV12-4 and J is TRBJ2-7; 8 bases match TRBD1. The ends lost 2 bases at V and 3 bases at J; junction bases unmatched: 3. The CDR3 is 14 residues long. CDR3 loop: CASSLIGQGYEQYF. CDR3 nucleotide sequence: TGTGCCAGCAGTTTAATTGGACAGGGCTACGAGCAGTACTTC.

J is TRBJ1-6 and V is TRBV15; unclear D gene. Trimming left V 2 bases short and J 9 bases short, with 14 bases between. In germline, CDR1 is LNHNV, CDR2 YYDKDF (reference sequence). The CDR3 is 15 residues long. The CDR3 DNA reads TGTGCCACCAGCAGAATTATGGCAGTTGGTTCACCCCTCCACTTT. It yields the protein CATSRIMAVGSPLHF.

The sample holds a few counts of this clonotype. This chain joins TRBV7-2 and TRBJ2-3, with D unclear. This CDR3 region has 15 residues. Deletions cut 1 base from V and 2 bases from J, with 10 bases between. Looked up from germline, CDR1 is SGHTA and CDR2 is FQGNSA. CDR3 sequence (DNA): TGTGCCAGCAGCTTAGTGCCGGTGGACACAGATACGCAGTATTTT. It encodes CASSLVPVDTDTQYF.

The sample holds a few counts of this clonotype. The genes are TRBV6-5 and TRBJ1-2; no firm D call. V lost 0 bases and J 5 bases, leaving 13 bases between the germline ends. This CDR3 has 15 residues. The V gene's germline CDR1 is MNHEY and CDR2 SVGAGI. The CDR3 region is CASSYSRAENYGYTF. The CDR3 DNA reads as TGTGCCAGCAGTTACTCGAGAGCAGAGAATTATGGCTACACCTTC.

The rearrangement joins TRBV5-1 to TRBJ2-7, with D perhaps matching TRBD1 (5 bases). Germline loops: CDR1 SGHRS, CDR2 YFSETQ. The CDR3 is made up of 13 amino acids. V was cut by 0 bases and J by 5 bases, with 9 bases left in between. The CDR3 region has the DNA TGCGCCAGCAGCTTGGTCTGGGGCGACGAGCAGTACTTC. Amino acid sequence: CASSLVWGDEQYF.